This T cell receptor beta chain was recorded in a study of blood T cell repertoires in COVID-19 (dated by TCRdb to 2020 to 2021). General notes on the study: Samples covering the acute and convalescent phases of COVID-19 were provided by collaborators in the United States, Italy and Spain. The material from the prospective study consisted of cDNA or gDNA derived from T cells, B-cell-depleted T cells, or PBMCs. The repertoires were released in a freely available public database intended as a resource for research on the immune response to SARS-CoV-2. The sample metadata nearly always contained a de-identified subject ID, COVID-19 status, age in years and sex. Subjects who had been exposed to COVID-19, were actively infected with it, or had recovered from it provided the deeply sampled blood TCRbeta repertoires that made up the dataset. Samples were obtained from the ongoing ImmuneRACE study (first 160 participants) and from about 1,300 subjects provided by 6 global collaborators. Where HLA class I and class II types were available, the types were taken from metadata supplied by the sample provider, not from assay-based typing.

TCRbeta CDR3 regions were amplified from genomic DNA by means of the immunoSEQ Assay, a bias-controlled multiplex PCR. As for how the authors treated the data: The number of nucleated cells in each sample was estimated from the amplification of reference gene primers within the assay. To quantify the absolute abundance of each unique TCRbeta CDR3 rearrangement, sequence reads were collapsed and filtered. For each sample, productive Simpson clonality was calculated as the square root of Simpson's diversity index across productive rearrangements. The table comes from immuneACCESS by way of TCRdb, which keeps in-frame sequences with V and J called. Part of the clones is missing from these tables; in studies checked, under half for an unresolved V gene and the rest for unknown reasons. D and trimming come from the DNA, and the V and J calls and clone size come from that table. The sample includes hundreds of thousands of clones, with roughly 90% observed a single time. Under 8.5% of the sample belongs to the ten largest clones.

V was cut back by 7 bases and J by 5 bases, leaving a gap of 15 bases between them. The germline V gene (reference sequence) gives CDR1 as SGHKS and CDR2 as YYEKEE. The CDR3 covers 13 residues, taking in both the cysteine and the phenylalanine. The retained sequence is limited to the CDR3, 39 bases, with the frame set at the first base. At one collaborating source in Seattle, patients were enrolled during active infection and were followed longitudinally through the course of disease. Whole blood was collected in K2EDTA tubes by collaborating institutions according to the institutions' own protocols. Collaborator samples were shipped for TCRbeta analysis as frozen whole blood, isolated PBMCs, or DNA extracted from either sample type. About this clone: Its antigen target is currently unknown. Base quality data are lacking; no much larger clone is found one base away.

Study-level results and caveats: Clinical and demographic metadata were provided uncurated, with the amount varying by source and participant.

Sequenced material: peripheral blood. The source is a woman aged 55-75 years with COVID-19, enrolled during active disease. The receptor chain draws on TRBV5-5 and TRBJ2-5, with the D gene uncertain. The nucleotide sequence reads TGTGCCAGCGGTCGCGGCTCGAGTGAGACCCAGTACTTC. The encoded protein is CASGRGSSETQYF.